This T cell receptor (beta chain) was observed in a study of blood T cell repertoires in COVID-19. About the study: Sites across the United States, Italy and Spain contributed samples from acute and convalescent COVID-19. Sources were T cells, B-cell-depleted T cells, or PBMCs; the material itself was cDNA or gDNA.

Seattle's cohort entered during active infection and was followed longitudinally. Sequencing used immunoSEQ multiplex PCR; TCRdb keeps in-frame clones, though not all of them. The sample holds approximately 140,000 clones, over 75% seen once. Only a few counts were recorded for this clone. The germline V gene encodes CDR1 SGHTA and CDR2 FQGNSA. The CDR3 loop spans 14 amino acids. Trimming shortened V by 1 base and J by 5 bases, and 11 bases separated the two germline ends. The clonotype comes from a woman in her sixties with COVID-19, enrolled during active disease. The chain recombines TRBV7-2 with TRBJ2-5, with D hard to call. The source material was peripheral blood. For the CDR3, the DNA is TGTGCCAGCAGCTTAGGGTTAGAAATTGAGACCCAGTACTTC. Translating it yields CASSLGLEIETQYF.